This entry concerns a single TCR beta chain. Repertoires were generated with immunoSEQ multiplex PCR, while TCRdb's copy carries only in-frame clones and drops some. Of 330,000 or so clones in the sample, roughly 85% were seen once. The CDR3 consists of 14 residues. Germline V gene data show CDR1 as LGHNA and CDR2 as YNFKEQ. V lost 2 bases, J lost 1 base, and 8 bases lay in between. The record originates from a study of cytomegalovirus exposure and HLA in healthy donors. The source material was PBMCs. The J gene is TRBJ1-1, the V gene TRBV4-2; D gene uncertain. The origin of this receptor is a woman between 18 and 29 years old in good health and CMV-seronegative. The CDR3, as DNA: TGTGCCAGCAGCCAACATACAGCGAACACTGAAGCTTTCTTT. It yields the protein CASSQHTANTEAFF.